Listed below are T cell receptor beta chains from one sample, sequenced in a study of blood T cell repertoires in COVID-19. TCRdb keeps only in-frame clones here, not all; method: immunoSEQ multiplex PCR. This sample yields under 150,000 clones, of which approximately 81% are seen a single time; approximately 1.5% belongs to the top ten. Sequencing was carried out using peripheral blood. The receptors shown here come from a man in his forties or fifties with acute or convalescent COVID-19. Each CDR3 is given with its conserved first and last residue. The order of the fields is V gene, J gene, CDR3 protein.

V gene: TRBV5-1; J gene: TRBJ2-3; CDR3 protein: CASSLVADTQYF
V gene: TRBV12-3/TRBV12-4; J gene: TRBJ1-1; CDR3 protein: CASRPRGRTEAFF
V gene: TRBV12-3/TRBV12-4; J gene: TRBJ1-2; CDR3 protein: CASSLENYGYTF
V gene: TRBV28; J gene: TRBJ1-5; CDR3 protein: CASSLSGTGYQPQHF
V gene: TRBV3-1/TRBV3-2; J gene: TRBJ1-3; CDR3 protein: CASSQVPRTVGNTIYF
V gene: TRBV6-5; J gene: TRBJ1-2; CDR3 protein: CASSYSQGSRSNGYTF
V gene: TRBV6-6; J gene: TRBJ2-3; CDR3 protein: CASSPSPNTSGGAVDTQYF
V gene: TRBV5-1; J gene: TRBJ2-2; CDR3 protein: CASSLVPERARTGELFF
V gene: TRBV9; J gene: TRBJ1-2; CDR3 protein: CASSVDGRELFNYGYTF
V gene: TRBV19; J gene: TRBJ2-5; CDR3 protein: CASSIRAQGVGETQYF
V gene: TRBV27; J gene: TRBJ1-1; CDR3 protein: CASSSWQVKDTEAFF
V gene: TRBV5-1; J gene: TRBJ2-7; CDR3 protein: CASSLAGEQYF
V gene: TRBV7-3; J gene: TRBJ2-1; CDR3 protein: CASSPWVAGFNEQFF
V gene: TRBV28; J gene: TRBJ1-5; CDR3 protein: CASSPGSGTGKNQPQHF
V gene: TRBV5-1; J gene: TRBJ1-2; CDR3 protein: CASSLNPGAGYTF
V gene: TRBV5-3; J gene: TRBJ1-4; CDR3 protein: CARSFHRGTNEKLFF
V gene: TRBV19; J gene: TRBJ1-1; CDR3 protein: CASSISRVKMNTEAFF
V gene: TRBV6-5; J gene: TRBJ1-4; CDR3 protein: CASRQTGGREKLFF
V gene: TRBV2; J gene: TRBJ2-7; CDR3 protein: CASSETSGGLSEQYF
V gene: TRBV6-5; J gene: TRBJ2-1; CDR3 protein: CASSYGPGGEQFF
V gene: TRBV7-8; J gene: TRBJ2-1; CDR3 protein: CASSLEGGENEQFF
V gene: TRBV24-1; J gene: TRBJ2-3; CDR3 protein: CATSDFSGGYYTDTQYF
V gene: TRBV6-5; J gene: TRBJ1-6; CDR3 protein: CARGGNSPLHF
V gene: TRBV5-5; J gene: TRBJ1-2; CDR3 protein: CASSQTGVYGYTF
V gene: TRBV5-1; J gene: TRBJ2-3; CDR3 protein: CASGTGVADTQYF
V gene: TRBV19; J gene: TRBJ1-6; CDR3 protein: CASRVGQTRNSPLHF
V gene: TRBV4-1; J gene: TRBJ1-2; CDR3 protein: CASSRAGADGYTF
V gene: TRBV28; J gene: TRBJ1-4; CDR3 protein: CASGTGGDEKLFF
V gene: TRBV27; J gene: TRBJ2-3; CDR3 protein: CASSRGTSGGQRTDTQYF
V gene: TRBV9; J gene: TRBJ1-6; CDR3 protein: CASSAGTGGSPLHF
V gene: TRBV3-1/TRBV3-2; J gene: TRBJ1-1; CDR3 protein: CASSQRDRGGGEAFF
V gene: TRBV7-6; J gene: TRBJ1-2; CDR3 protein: CASSPLPTEDYGYTF
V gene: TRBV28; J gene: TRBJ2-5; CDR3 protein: CASSHTGASSDQYF
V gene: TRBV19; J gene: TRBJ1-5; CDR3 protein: CASSPGWQGQSQHF
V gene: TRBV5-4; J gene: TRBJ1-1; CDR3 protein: CASSRTGATEAFF
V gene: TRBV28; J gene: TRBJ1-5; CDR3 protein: CASSRRTGYQPQHF
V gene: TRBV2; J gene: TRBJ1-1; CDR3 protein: CASRGDSQDTEAFF
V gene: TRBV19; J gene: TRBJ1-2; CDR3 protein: CASIPANTNYGYTF
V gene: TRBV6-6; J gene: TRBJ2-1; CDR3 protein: CASSPRTGSSYNEQFF
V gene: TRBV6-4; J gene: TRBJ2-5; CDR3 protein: CASSDPGVQETQYF
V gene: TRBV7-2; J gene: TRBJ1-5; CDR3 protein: CASSLAGQGVNQPQHF
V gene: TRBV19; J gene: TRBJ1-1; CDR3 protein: CASRDMLKNTEAFF
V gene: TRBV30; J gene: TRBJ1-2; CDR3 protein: CAWRGTGPSNYGYTF
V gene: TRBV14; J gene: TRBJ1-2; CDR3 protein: CASSQGVGEYGYTF
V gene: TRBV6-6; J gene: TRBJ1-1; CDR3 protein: CASSYGQGGYAEAFF
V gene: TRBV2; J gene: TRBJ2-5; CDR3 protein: CASSGQGRRETQYF
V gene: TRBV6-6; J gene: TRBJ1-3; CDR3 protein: CASSSVGLTSGNTIYF